Many counts were recorded for the clone carrying this T cell receptor beta chain. Its antigen is unknown. The evidence that diagnosis relied on was clinical symptoms, serum thyroxine, TRAb, thyroid ultrasound and orbital computed tomography. The data were taken from a study of Graves' ophthalmopathy and Graves' hyperthyroidism. Findings of the study overall: Most thyroid clonotypes with frequency above 0.001 were detected in blood too. Ophthalmopathy cases were distinguished from stable hyperthyroidism by a 13-signature model, reaching over 85% sensitivity and 70% to 84% specificity.

RNA transcripts served as template for amplifying TCR beta CDR3 sequences. First-round RT-PCR relied on HTBI primers, and a second-round multiplex PCR came next. TCRdb re-called the multiplex PCR reads with MiXCR, one entry per CDR3 protein. The table lists about 410,000 distinct CDR3 sequences, 18% of them singletons. The clonotype comes from a woman aged 18-29 years with Graves' ophthalmopathy. Sequencing was done on a sample of peripheral blood.

CDR3: CAWSDWGRGYEQYF. For the CDR3, the DNA is TGTGCCTGGAGTGATTGGGGACGTGGCTACGAGCAGTACTTC. The V and J genes are TRBV30 and TRBJ2-7; TRBD1 or TRBD2 may be the D gene (5 bases each). The CDR3 loop spans 14 amino acids. CDR1 and CDR2 (germline): GTSNPN, SVGIG (reference sequence). Trimming stripped 1 base from V and 3 bases from J, with 13 bases between.